This is a list of T cell receptor beta chains from one sample in a study of blood T cell repertoires in COVID-19. Sequencing was performed with immunoSEQ multiplex PCR; in TCRdb, only in-frame clones are kept and a portion is missing. The sample yields under 300,000 clones, around 89% seen once. Material for sequencing was peripheral blood. The origin of the receptors is a woman between 40 and 50 years old with acute or convalescent COVID-19. CDR3s include the opening cysteine and the closing phenylalanine or tryptophan. D genes are given only for firm matches. Size tells how often a clone was seen (once, few, many) or the class of an expanded clone, and some rows leave it out.

>TRBD2|.|TRBJ2-5|TRBV3-1/TRBV3-2
TGTGCCAGCAGCCAAGGTGGGGCTAGCGGGGGGGAGACCCAGTACTTC
CASSQGGASGGETQYF
>TRBD1|.|TRBJ2-5|TRBV27
TGTGCCAGCAGCCGCCGGGACAGCCAAGAGACCCAGTACTTC
CASSRRDSQETQYF
>TRBD1|.|TRBJ1-5|TRBV6-1
TGTGCCAGCAGTGAAATTACAGGGGCAAATCAGCCCCAGCATTTT
CASSEITGANQPQHF
>TRBD1|.|TRBJ2-1|TRBV4-1
TGCGCCAGCAGCCATTCCGAAACAGGGGGCGTTTACAATGAGCAGTTCTTC
CASSHSETGGVYNEQFF
>.|once|TRBJ1-1|TRBV4-1
TGCGCCAGCAGCCAACCTCCCGGGGGGCCGTGGACTTTCTTT
CASSQPPGGPWTFF
>TRBD1|.|TRBJ1-2|TRBV29-1
TGCAGCGTCGAGGGACAGGGATCTAACTATGGCTACACCTTC
CSVEGQGSNYGYTF
>TRBD1|.|TRBJ1-2|TRBV2
TGTGCCAGCAGTAGGCAGGGGGTTGGCTACACCTTC
CASSRQGVGYTF
>.|.|TRBJ1-2|TRBV5-6
TGTGCCAGCAGCGACCCCCGGCAGGGAAGCTATGGCTACACCTTC
CASSDPRQGSYGYTF
>.|.|TRBJ1-1|TRBV18
TGTGCCAGCTCACCGGCGCAGGGCATTATGAACACTGAAGCTTTCTTT
CASSPAQGIMNTEAFF
>TRBD2|.|TRBJ2-2|TRBV7-6
TGTGCCAGCAGCTTAGGACTAGCGCGCAACACCGGGGAGCTGTTTTTT
CASSLGLARNTGELFF
>.|.|TRBJ2-5|TRBV30
TGTGCCTGGAGTCCTAACGACTTCCAAGAGACCCAGTACTTC
CAWSPNDFQETQYF
>.|.|TRBJ2-3|TRBV15
TGTGCCACCAGCAGCCCTGGGGGGGGGCAGGATACGCAGTATTTT
CATSSPGGGQDTQYF
>TRBD1|.|TRBJ1-1|TRBV11-2
TGTGCCAGCACCCATTATATGACAGGGGCCGAAGCTTTCTTT
CASTHYMTGAEAFF
>TRBD2|.|TRBJ2-2|TRBV2
TGTGCCAGTGGAGCCACAGCGGGGGGGGCGAACACCGGGGAGCTGTTTTTT
CASGATAGGANTGELFF
>TRBD1|.|TRBJ2-2|TRBV4-1
TGCGCCAGCGGTTCACGCGACGCAGGGGGGAACACCGGGGAGCTGTTTTTT
CASGSRDAGGNTGELFF
>TRBD1|.|TRBJ2-5|TRBV2
TGTGCCAGCAGTGATGCCAGGGGGCTTCTAGAGACCCAGTACTTC
CASSDARGLLETQYF
>.|.|TRBJ2-6|TRBV24-1
TGTGCCACCAGTGCGAAAGCGGGGCAGGGGATCGCTGGGGCCAACGTCCTGACTTTC
CATSAKAGQGIAGANVLTF
>TRBD1|.|TRBJ2-1|TRBV6-1
TGTGCCAGCAGTGGATCGACAGGGGGTCCCTACAATGAGCAGTTCTTC
CASSGSTGGPYNEQFF
>.|.|TRBJ1-6|TRBV27
TGTGCCAGCAGTACCGGCGGGGGGCTGGTTATGGATTCACCCCTCCACTTT
CASSTGGGLVMDSPLHF
>TRBD2|.|TRBJ2-1|TRBV7-2
TGTGCCAGCAGCCCCAAGGGGTCCGGGGGGGCCAATCCCAATGAGCAGTTCTTC
CASSPKGSGGANPNEQFF
>TRBD1|.|TRBJ1-6|TRBV6-4
TGTGCCAGCAGAGCCTCCGGGACAGGCTTTTCACCCCTCCACTTT
CASRASGTGFSPLHF
>TRBD1|many|TRBJ1-2|TRBV3-1/TRBV3-2
TGTGCCAGCAGCCAATGGGACAGGGGAAAAACCTTC
CASSQWDRGKTF
>TRBD1|.|TRBJ2-2|TRBV4-2
TGTGCCAGCAGCCAAGCCGACAGGGTGGACACCGGGGAGCTGTTTTTT
CASSQADRVDTGELFF
>.|.|TRBJ1-2|TRBV10-3
TGTGCCATCAGTGATGCGGGGACCGCGAACTATGGCTACACCTTC
CAISDAGTANYGYTF
>.|.|TRBJ1-6|TRBV3-1/TRBV3-2
TGTGCCAGCAGCCAAGACGTGACAGCTCTGCCCCTCCACTTT
CASSQDVTALPLHF
>.|.|TRBJ1-2|TRBV10-1
TGCGCCAGCAGTGAGTCGGGAGACTTCGGTGGCTACACCTTC
CASSESGDFGGYTF
>TRBD2|.|TRBJ2-1|TRBV9
TGTGCCAGCAGCGTAGGCGGGGGGCGCGAGAATGAGCAGTTCTTC
CASSVGGGRENEQFF